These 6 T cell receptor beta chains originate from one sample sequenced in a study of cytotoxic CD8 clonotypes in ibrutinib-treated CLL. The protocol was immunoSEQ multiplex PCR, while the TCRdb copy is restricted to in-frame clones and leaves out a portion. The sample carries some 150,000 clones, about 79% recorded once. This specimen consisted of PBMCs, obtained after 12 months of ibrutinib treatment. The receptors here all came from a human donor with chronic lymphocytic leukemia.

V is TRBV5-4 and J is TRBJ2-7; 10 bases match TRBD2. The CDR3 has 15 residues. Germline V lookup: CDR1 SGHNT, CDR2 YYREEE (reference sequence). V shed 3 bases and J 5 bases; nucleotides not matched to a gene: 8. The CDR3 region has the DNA TGTGCCAGCAGCTGGCCAGGACTAGCGGCTGACGAGCAGTACTTC. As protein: CASSWPGLAADEQYF.

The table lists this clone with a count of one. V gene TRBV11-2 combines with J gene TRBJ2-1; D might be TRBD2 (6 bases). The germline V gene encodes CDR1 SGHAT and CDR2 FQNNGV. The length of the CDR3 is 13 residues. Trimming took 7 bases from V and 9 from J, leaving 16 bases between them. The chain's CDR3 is CASTEGGRSEQFF. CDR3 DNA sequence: TGTGCCAGCACCGAGGGAGGCCGCAGTGAGCAGTTCTTC.

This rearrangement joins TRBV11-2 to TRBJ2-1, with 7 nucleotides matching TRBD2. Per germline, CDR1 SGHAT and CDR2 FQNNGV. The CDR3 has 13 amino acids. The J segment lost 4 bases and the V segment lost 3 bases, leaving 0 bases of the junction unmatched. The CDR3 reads CASSFSGYNEQFF. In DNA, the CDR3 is TGTGCCAGCAGCTTTAGCGGGTACAATGAGCAGTTCTTC. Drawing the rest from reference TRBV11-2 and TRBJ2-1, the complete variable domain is EAGVAQSPRYKIIEKRQSVAFWCNPISGHATLYWYQQILGQGPKLLIQFQNNGVVDDSQLPKDRFSAERLKGVDSTLKIQPAKLEDSAVYLCASSFSGYNEQFFGPGTRLTVL.

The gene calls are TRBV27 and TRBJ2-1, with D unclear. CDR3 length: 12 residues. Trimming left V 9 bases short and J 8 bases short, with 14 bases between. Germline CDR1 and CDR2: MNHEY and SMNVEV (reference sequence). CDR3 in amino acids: CASRSPMDEQFF. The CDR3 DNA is TGTGCCAGTAGGAGCCCGATGGATGAGCAGTTCTTC.

Here the CDR3 DNA reads TGCGCCAGCAGCCCTACACAGGGGGGGCCAGATACGCAGTATTTT. Its translation is CASSPTQGGPDTQYF. V usage is TRBV5-1 and J usage is TRBJ2-3; TRBD1 might be the D (8 bases). The germline gives CDR1 SGHRS, CDR2 YFSETQ. V was cut by 4 bases and J by 4 bases, with 16 bases left in between. The CDR3 consists of 15 residues.

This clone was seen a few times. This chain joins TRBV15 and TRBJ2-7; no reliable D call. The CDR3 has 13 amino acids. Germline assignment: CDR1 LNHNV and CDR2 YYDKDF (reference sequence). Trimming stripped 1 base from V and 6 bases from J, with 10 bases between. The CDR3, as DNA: TGTGCCACCAGCAGAGGTATGGCGGTCGAGCAGTACTTC. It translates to CATSRGMAVEQYF.